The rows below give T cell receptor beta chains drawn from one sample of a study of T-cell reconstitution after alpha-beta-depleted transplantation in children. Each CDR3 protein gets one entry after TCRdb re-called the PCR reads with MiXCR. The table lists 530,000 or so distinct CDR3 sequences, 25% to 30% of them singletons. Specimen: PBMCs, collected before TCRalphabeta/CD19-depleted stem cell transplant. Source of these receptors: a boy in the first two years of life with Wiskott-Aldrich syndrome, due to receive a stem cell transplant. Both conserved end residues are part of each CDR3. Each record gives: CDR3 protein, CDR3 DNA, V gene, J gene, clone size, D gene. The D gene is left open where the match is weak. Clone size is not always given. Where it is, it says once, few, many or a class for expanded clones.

CATSWGIGAGYTF	TGTGCCACCAGTTGGGGAATCGGCGCTGGCTACACCTTC	TRBV24-1	TRBJ1-2	NA	NA
CASCFPRTSGRARETQYF	TGTGCCAGCTGTTTTCCAAGGACTAGCGGGAGGGCCAGAGAGACCCAGTACTTC	TRBV12-3/TRBV12-4	TRBJ2-5	NA	TRBD2
CASSPILAGETQYF	TGTGCCAGCAGTCCCATCCTGGCGGGGGAGACCCAGTACTTC	TRBV27	TRBJ2-5	once	NA
CSAQSRGNYEQYF	TGCAGTGCTCAATCGCGGGGGAACTACGAGCAGTACTTC	TRBV20-1	TRBJ2-7	NA	TRBD2
CSVVKDHNGELFF	TGCAGCGTTGTAAAGGACCATAACGGGGAGCTGTTTTTT	TRBV29-1	TRBJ2-2	few	NA
CASSEAPPGGYSGNTIYF	TGTGCCAGCAGTGAAGCCCCTCCAGGGGGCTACTCTGGAAACACCATATATTTT	TRBV6-1	TRBJ1-3	few	TRBD1
CASSSKTGGGEAFF	TGTGCCAGCAGCTCGAAGACAGGGGGCGGAGAAGCTTTCTTT	TRBV7-9	TRBJ1-1	NA	TRBD1
CASSPRGGLNTEAFF	TGTGCCAGCAGCCCCCGGGGGGGCTTGAACACTGAAGCTTTCTTT	TRBV7-2	TRBJ1-1	few	NA
CASRVLAGSSYNEQFF	TGTGCCAGCAGAGTCCTAGCGGGGAGCTCCTACAATGAGCAGTTCTTC	TRBV6-1	TRBJ2-1	NA	TRBD2
CASSAWGTGGTSPRETQYF	TGTGCCAGCAGTGCCTGGGGGACAGGGGGCACGTCTCCGCGAGAGACCCAGTACTTC	TRBV2	TRBJ2-5	NA	TRBD1
CASSQERGTNTQYF	TGTGCCAGCAGCCAAGAGCGGGGGACGAATACGCAGTATTTT	TRBV3-1	TRBJ2-3	NA	TRBD2
CASSRAGQTYNEQFF	TGCGCCAGCAGCCGGGCGGGACAGACCTACAATGAGCAGTTCTTC	TRBV5-1	TRBJ2-1	NA	NA
CSAPGLADRTDTQYF	TGCAGTGCTCCCGGACTAGCGGATCGCACAGATACGCAGTATTTT	TRBV20-1	TRBJ2-3	few	TRBD2
CASSLAGASSTDTQYF	TGTGCCAGCAGTTTAGCTGGGGCCTCCAGCACAGATACGCAGTATTTT	TRBV12-3/TRBV12-4	TRBJ2-3	few	NA
CASSFFVSENKQFF	TGTGCCAGCAGTTTCTTCGTCAGCGAAAACAAGCAGTTCTTC	TRBV12-3/TRBV12-4	TRBJ2-1	NA	NA
CASSFGGVYNEQFF	TGCGCCAGCAGCTTCGGTGGAGTCTACAATGAGCAGTTCTTC	TRBV5-1	TRBJ2-1	few	NA
CSARVAGSPGELFF	TGCAGTGCTAGAGTAGCGGGATCCCCCGGGGAGCTGTTTTTT	TRBV20-1	TRBJ2-2	NA	TRBD2
CASSLVLAETQYF	TGTGCCAGCAGCTTAGTGTTGGCAGAGACCCAGTACTTC	TRBV7-2	TRBJ2-5	few	NA
CASAPPGPRAKNIQYF	TGTGCCAGTGCGCCCCCGGGACCGCGAGCCAAAAACATTCAGTACTTC	TRBV4-2	TRBJ2-4	NA	NA
CASSLLAPLGWYEQFF	TGTGCCAGCAGCCTTCTAGCGCCTCTTGGTTGGTATGAGCAGTTCTTC	TRBV12-3/TRBV12-4	TRBJ2-1	NA	NA
CAISESRGLGTNEQFF	TGTGCCATCAGTGAGTCGAGGGGACTAGGCACGAATGAGCAGTTCTTC	TRBV10-3	TRBJ2-1	few	TRBD2
CASSLATVITYEQYF	TGCGCCAGCAGCTTGGCCACAGTGATAACCTACGAGCAGTACTTC	TRBV5-1	TRBJ2-7	few	NA
CASTAGSTDTQYF	TGTGCCAGCACGGCGGGGAGCACAGATACGCAGTATTTT	TRBV27	TRBJ2-3	NA	NA
CASRTTGPKNSPLHF	TGTGCCAGCAGAACGACAGGACCAAAGAATTCACCCCTCCACTTT	TRBV6-1	TRBJ1-6	NA	NA
CATSRGLAGNQETQYF	TGTGCCACCAGCAGAGGACTAGCGGGGAACCAAGAGACCCAGTACTTC	TRBV15	TRBJ2-5	NA	TRBD2
CATSDSSGGRRNGYTF	TGTGCCACCAGTGATTCATCCGGGGGCAGGCGGAATGGCTACACCTTC	TRBV24-1	TRBJ1-2	few	NA